The text below deals with one TCR beta chain. The specificity of this receptor is unknown. Base qualities are not recorded, but no much larger clone differs from it by a single base. Healthy HIV-negative adults with no recently reported acute infections or vaccinations were included as donors. Every donor was a Caucasian adult residing in Nashville, Tennessee, USA. Magnetic negative selection was used to enrich CD4+ T cells, after which naive cells were positively selected on CD45RA and the negative fraction became the memory subset. Blood was collected by leukapheresis, and PBMCs were isolated by Ficoll-Histopaque density gradient centrifugation and then cryopreserved in liquid nitrogen vapor phase. Analytical flow cytometry was used to check the purity and quantity of each magnetically sorted T cell population. From each sorted fraction, genomic DNA was isolated and quantified by UV absorbance on a Nanodrop 2000c.

This entry is derived from a study of shared clonotypes between healthy human individuals (dated by TCRdb to 2020 to 2021). Context from the whole study: The cohort included three men and a couple of women between 18 and 49 years of age. For each donor, three plates each were used for CD4 naive and CD4 memory, two plates were used for CD8 naive, and one plate was used for CD8 memory. Blood TCR repertoires of about 5 healthy adults were deeply sequenced to estimate repertoire size and the extent of clonotype sharing between individuals. To increase sequencing depth and limit assay-specific biases, different laboratories used diverse techniques to prepare libraries and sequence TCR repertoires. Between about 0.85 and 9.5 billion PBMCs per donor were obtained by leukapheresis. Overall study outcomes, separate from this receptor: Pairwise subsampling led to the expectation that sequencing depth would affect the degree of clonotype sharing among donors. Rarefaction of sorted-subset datasets indicated incomplete sequencing despite the large sequencing depth. Sampling was limited to blood, and TCR repertoires in tissue likely differ from TCR repertoires in blood. The genetic and exposure-history diversity represented was limited by the small number of donors. Naive subsets generally had larger estimated clonotype richness than memory subsets. Compared with non-shared clonotypes, clonotypes shared by all four sorted-subset donors had higher generation probabilities. Sharing across several donors was observed for about 4.8% of naive CD4, over 3% of naive CD8, 2% to 2.5% of memory CD4, and about 0.39% of memory CD8 clonotypes.

TCR CDR3 regions were amplified from genomic DNA by multiplex PCR using the deep immunoSEQ assay. Extracted genomic DNA from each cell subset was spread evenly across all wells of several immunoSEQ 96-well plates, with each plate serving as a replicate. For sorted subsets, around 0.2 ug genomic DNA, equal to tens of thousands of T cell genomes, was loaded into each replicate PCR. Purified libraries were quantified with a Qubit 3.0 fluorometer, sized on a Bioanalyzer 2100, and re-quantified with the KAPA Library Quantification kit. Every immunoSEQ 96-well plate was sequenced on a dedicated single-read 150-cycle Illumina NextSeq 550 flow cell. The authors' pipeline ran thus. Because the immunoSEQ output included only junctional sequences and no quality scores, the filtering could not be the same as the filtering used for full-length reads. To assign V/J genes and CDR3, sequences were annotated using PyIR, a Python wrapper for IgBLAST v1.9, with IMGT germline references. Reads were filtered out if the reads had weak V/J assignments (E-value above 1e-6), no CDR3, stop codons, out-of-frame junctions, or ambiguous translated residues. V3J clonotypes were defined by identical inferred V gene, J gene, and CDR3 amino acid sequence. Percentage overlap between repertoires was calculated by dividing the number of shared unique clonotypes by the size of the smaller repertoire. Repertoire richness was assessed with RTK rarefaction, the Chao1 estimator, and Recon v2.1 estimates of unobserved clonotypes. For all TCRbeta clonotypes obtained by the gDNA method from several donors, generation probabilities were computed with OLGA. TCRdb re-hosts the immuneACCESS table, in-frame sequences only. Its copies lack some clones; in the studies checked, an unresolved V gene accounts for under half of them, and the cause for the rest is not known. The DNA gave D and trimming, while V, J and clone size come from that table. The table for this sample lists 850,000 to 1,200,000 clones; around 76% of them were counted only once. The ten largest clones represent approximately 1.3% of the sample.

The germline V gene yields SNHLY for CDR1 and FYNNEI for CDR2. Cut back by 0 bases and 5 bases, the V and J ends lie 19 bases apart. The CDR3, from cysteine to phenylalanine, totals 17 residues. The retained sequence is limited to the CDR3, 51 bases, with the frame set at the first base. The chain couples TRBV2 to TRBJ2-5, with the D call perhaps TRBD1 or TRBD2, each one matching 5 bases. Sequenced input: memory CD4+ T cells sorted from blood. Per the publication, the cell subset or site label means: CD45RA-negative fraction. The sequence came from a man aged 18 to 30 in good health. The CDR3 region reads CASSEALLGGTRETQYF. The DNA sequence is TGTGCCAGCAGTGAAGCGCTGCTCGGTGGGACCCGGGAGACCCAGTACTTC.